The 23 T cell receptor beta chains below come from one sample, sequenced in a study of cytomegalovirus exposure and HLA in healthy donors. The assay was immunoSEQ multiplex PCR, and TCRdb's table has in-frame clones only and misses some. The sample yields around 60,000 clones, 90% seen once. Input material: PBMCs. Receptors were obtained from a man aged 18 to 35 in good health and CMV-seronegative.

CDR3 in DNA: TGTGCCAGCAGCTTGGCCGGGACAGGATACACCGGGGAGCTGTTTTTT. Encoded protein: CASSLAGTGYTGELFF. V and J are TRBV7-2 and TRBJ2-2, with 8 bases matching TRBD1. The V gene end was trimmed by 3 bases and the J gene end by 3 bases; junction bases not matched to a gene: 6. Germline V gives CDR1 SGHTA, CDR2 FQGNSA. The CDR3 has 16 amino acids. Using reference TRBV7-2 and TRBJ2-2 for the parts outside the CDR3, the full variable domain is GAGVSQSPSNKVTEKGKDVELRCDPISGHTALYWYRQSLGQGLEFLIYFQGNSAPDKSGLPSDRFSAERTGGSVSTLTIQRTQQEDSAVYLCASSLAGTGYTGELFFGEGSRLTVL.

The genes are TRBV5-4 and TRBJ2-5; 7 positions agree with TRBD1. Trimming took 1 base from V and 4 from J; bases not matched to a gene: 7. From germline, CDR1 is SGHNT and CDR2 YYREEE (reference sequence). This CDR3 has 15 residues. The CDR3 sequence is CASSLRGRGVETQYF. The CDR3 DNA is TGTGCCAGCAGCTTGAGGGGGCGCGGAGTAGAGACCCAGTACTTC. The full variable domain, in which reference TRBV5-4 and TRBJ2-5 provide the parts outside the CDR3, is ETGVTQSPTHLIKTRGQQVTLRCSSQSGHNTVSWYQQALGQGPQFIFQYYREEENGRGNFPPRFSGLQFPNYSSELNVNALELDDSALYLCASSLRGRGVETQYFGPGTRLLVL.

CDR3 in DNA: TGTGCCAGTAGTGCTCTGACAGGGGGCGTCTATGGCTACACCTTC. Translating gives CASSALTGGVYGYTF. The chain combines TRBV19 with TRBJ1-2, with TRBD1 identical over 10 bases. Germline lookup yields CDR1 LNHDA and CDR2 SQIVND (reference sequence). The CDR3 has 15 amino acids. V trimming: 5 bases; J trimming: 4 bases; junction bases outside the gene matches: 7.

V is TRBV28 and J is TRBJ2-1; weak D call: TRBD2 (6 bases). This CDR3 is built from 18 residues. Germline CDR1 MDHEN, CDR2 SYDVKM. The V and J ends lost 3 bases and 0 bases respectively, with 18 bases between them. CDR3 in DNA: TGTGCCAGCAGTTTGGCCTCGATAGCGGATAGCTCCTACAATGAGCAGTTCTTC. Its protein is CASSLASIADSSYNEQFF. The whole variable domain, remainder taken from reference TRBV28 and TRBJ2-1, is DVKVTQSSRYLVKRTGEKVFLECVQDMDHENMFWYRQDPGLGLRLIYFSYDVKMKEKGDIPEGYSVSREKKERFSLILESASTNQTSMYLCASSLASIADSSYNEQFFGPGTRLTVL.

V is TRBV2 and J is TRBJ2-2; 9 bases fit TRBD1. The germline gives CDR1 SNHLY, CDR2 FYNNEI. The length of the CDR3 is 13 residues. The V gene end was trimmed by 10 bases and the J gene end by 5 bases; junction bases not matched to a gene: 5. The CDR3 DNA reads TGTGCCACCGGGACAGGGAATACCGGGGAGCTGTTTTTT. Translated: CATGTGNTGELFF.

V gene TRBV4-3 combines with J gene TRBJ2-1, with 8 bases aligning to TRBD2. V shed 1 base, J shed 8 bases, and the junction held 7 bases outside the gene matches. CDR3 length: 15 amino acids. CDR1 LGHNA and CDR2 YSLEER come from the germline V gene. The CDR3 loop reads CASSQGTSSFDEQFF. The CDR3 region has the DNA TGCGCCAGCAGCCAAGGGACTAGCAGTTTCGATGAGCAGTTCTTC.

CDR3 residues: CASSPTWGQGLPDTQYF. CDR3 nucleotides: TGTGCCAGCAGCCCCACGTGGGGGCAGGGGTTACCAGATACGCAGTATTTT. This chain uses TRBV11-2 with TRBJ2-3; a weak D match, TRBD1 (6 bases). The V and J ends lost 5 bases and 4 bases respectively, with 22 bases between them. CDR1 is SGHAT and CDR2 is FQNNGV in the germline V gene. The length of the CDR3 is 17 residues.

This sequence joins TRBV19 and TRBJ2-7; 8 nucleotides align to TRBD1. The germline CDR1 and CDR2 sequences are LNHDA and SQIVND (reference sequence). V was clipped by 4 bases and J by 1 base; unmatched bases: 12. This CDR3 is 17 amino acids long. The CDR3 nucleotides read TGTGCCAGTAGTAAACATTCGGGACAGGCCGCTTCCTACGAGCAGTACTTC. Translated, it gives CASSKHSGQAASYEQYF.

The genes are TRBV9 and TRBJ2-3; 10 nucleotides line up with TRBD2. Germline lookup yields CDR1 SGDLS and CDR2 YYNGEE. V lost 3 bases to trimming and J lost 3 bases; unmatched junction nucleotides: 7. The CDR3 has 16 residues. The CDR3 is CASSALLAGVTDTQYF. The CDR3 nucleotides are TGTGCCAGCAGCGCCCTCCTAGCGGGAGTTACAGATACGCAGTATTTT.

The V gene is TRBV7-9, the J gene TRBJ2-7; 9 bases map to TRBD1. The CDR3 consists of 16 residues. Trimming removed 3 bases from V and 0 bases from J; junction bases left unmatched: 6. CDR1 is SEHNR, CDR2 FQNEAQ, per germline (reference sequence). The CDR3 sequence is CASSLPRDRVSYEQYF. CDR3 DNA sequence: TGTGCCAGCAGCTTGCCCCGGGACAGGGTCTCCTACGAGCAGTACTTC.

The chain recombines TRBV7-2 with TRBJ1-5; tentatively, D is TRBD1 (6 bases). The CDR3 has 14 residues. The V end lost 5 bases, the J end lost 5 bases, and 13 bases lay between the germline ends. CDR1 SGHTA and CDR2 FQGNSA come from the germline V gene. In DNA, the CDR3 is TGTGCCAGCAGCCGCCTTCCAGGGGATCAGCCCCAGCATTTT. This sequence encodes CASSRLPGDQPQHF.

The V call is TRBV28, the J call TRBJ2-3; 9 bases align to TRBD2. CDR1 and CDR2 (germline): MDHEN, SYDVKM. V lost 2 bases to trimming and J lost 0 bases; unmatched junction nucleotides: 0. The CDR3 is made up of 15 amino acids. The DNA for the CDR3 is TGTGCCAGCAGTTTAAGCGGGAGGAGCACAGATACGCAGTATTTT. Translation: CASSLSGRSTDTQYF.

The V and J genes are TRBV14 and TRBJ1-1; D gene ambiguous. Per germline, CDR1 SGHDN and CDR2 FVKESK. Trimming removed 0 bases from V and 0 bases from J, with 14 bases in between. There are 17 residues in the CDR3. CDR3 sequence: CASSQDTRVQMNTEAFF. CDR3 bases: TGTGCCAGCAGCCAAGATACGAGGGTTCAGATGAACACTGAAGCTTTCTTT.

V usage is TRBV10-3 and J usage is TRBJ2-2; D perhaps matches TRBD2 (6 bases). V was cut by 5 bases and J by 6 bases, with 13 bases left in between. The CDR3 covers 14 residues. Germline CDR1 is ENHRY and CDR2 is SYGVKD. The CDR3 DNA reads TGTGCCATCAGTCCAGGGACGGGGGCCGGGGAGCTGTTTTTT. Translation gives CAISPGTGAGELFF.

CDR3 nucleotide sequence: TGTGCAAGTCGCTTCATGAGCGGGAGAGGCTACGAGCAGTACTTC. Its translation: CASRFMSGRGYEQYF. This chain links TRBV12-2 with TRBJ2-7; TRBD2, the table's D call, lacks a check against the DNA. TRBV12-2 is a recognized pseudogene. CDR3 size: 15 residues.

This clone was counted between two and nine times. One end of the junction does not line up with germline, which may come from a read error. The chain has TRBV19 and TRBJ2-7; the D is unclear. Germline V CDR1 and CDR2: LNHDA, SQIVND (reference sequence). The CDR3 is made up of 10 amino acids. The CDR3 DNA follows: TGTGCCAGTAGCTCCTCCGAGCAGTACTTC. This encodes CASSSSEQYF.

This CDR3 reads CASSLGTSVYNEQFF. In DNA form, the CDR3 reads TGTGCCAGCAGCTTAGGGACTAGCGTTTACAATGAGCAGTTCTTC. The chain joins TRBV7-3 to TRBJ2-1; 10 nucleotides align to TRBD2. Per germline, CDR1 SGHTA and CDR2 FQGTGA. J lost 4 bases, V lost 2 bases, and 2 bases had no gene match. CDR3 length: 15 amino acids.

The J gene is TRBJ1-4, the V gene TRBV19; unclear D gene. The germline V gene encodes CDR1 LNHDA and CDR2 SQIVND (reference sequence). V gave up 7 bases and J gave up 4 bases, with 10 bases separating them. The CDR3 is 13 amino acids. In DNA, the CDR3 is TGTGCCAGTACCGGACTGTATAATGAAAAACTGTTTTTT. This encodes CASTGLYNEKLFF. The variable domain in full, completed from reference TRBV19 and TRBJ1-4, reads DGGITQSPKYLFRKEGQNVTLSCEQNLNHDAMYWYRQDPGQGLRLIYYSQIVNDFQKGDIAEGYSVSREKKESFPLTVTSAQKNPTAFYLCASTGLYNEKLFFGSGTQLSVL.

The chain couples TRBV15 to TRBJ2-7, with a weak D call TRBD2 (6 bases). The CDR3 is 17 residues long. The V gene's germline CDR1 is LNHNV and CDR2 YYDKDF (reference sequence). V lost 2 bases to trimming and J lost 2 bases, with 19 bases between them. The CDR3 coding sequence is TGTGCCACCAGCAGATTTCCTAAAGGGACTCCGACCTACGAGCAGTACTTC. Translating gives CATSRFPKGTPTYEQYF.

The J gene is TRBJ2-1, the V gene TRBV18; D is ambiguous. V lost 3 bases and J 8 bases, leaving 17 bases between the germline ends. The CDR3 runs 15 residues. Germline CDR1 KGHSH, CDR2 LQKENI. In DNA, the CDR3 is TGTGCCAGCTCACCGGTGGCTAGTTCTCACGATGAGCAGTTCTTC. Protein product: CASSPVASSHDEQFF.

The chain employs TRBV7-8 and TRBJ2-7, with D perhaps matching TRBD2 (5 bases). V shed 4 bases and J shed 2 bases, with 12 bases lying between them. The germline V gene encodes CDR1 SGHVS and CDR2 FQNEAQ. The CDR3 loop spans 14 amino acids. In DNA, the CDR3 is TGTGCCAGCAGCTCAGGACTCAGTACCTACGAGCAGTACTTC. Its translation is CASSSGLSTYEQYF.

The chain recombines TRBV2 with TRBJ2-7, with D hard to call. This CDR3 has 12 residues. Germline V CDR1 and CDR2: SNHLY, FYNNEI. Trimming took off 7 bases at V and 3 bases at J, with 10 bases between the two ends. This CDR3 is CASIETGYEQYF. The CDR3 nucleotides are TGTGCCAGCATTGAGACTGGCTACGAGCAGTACTTC.

CDR3: CASSPGGGLSSYEQYF. The CDR3 nucleotides read TGTGCCAGCAGCCCTGGGGGCGGGCTAAGCTCCTACGAGCAGTACTTC. The chain is built from TRBV5-4 and TRBJ2-7, with D maybe TRBD1 (6 bases). The V end was cut by 4 bases, the J end by 0 bases, with 17 bases between. Germline values: CDR1 SGHNT, CDR2 YYREEE (reference sequence). The length of the CDR3 is 16 residues. Together with reference TRBV5-4 and TRBJ2-7, the CDR3 gives the full variable domain: ETGVTQSPTHLIKTRGQQVTLRCSSQSGHNTVSWYQQALGQGPQFIFQYYREEENGRGNFPPRFSGLQFPNYSSELNVNALELDDSALYLCASSPGGGLSSYEQYFGPGTRLTVT.